Listed below are T cell receptor beta chains from one sample, sequenced in a study of spatial heterogeneity in lung cancer. TCRdb analysed the 5' RACE reads with MiXCR anew, one entry per CDR3 protein. This sample has 20,000 to 25,000 distinct CDR3 sequences, with 8.8% found just once. This material consisted of lung tumor tissue, taken at surgery. Receptors originate from a male donor with early-stage non-small cell lung cancer. Both conserved end residues are trimmed from each CDR3. The order of the fields is V gene, D gene, clone size, J gene, CDR3 protein. D genes are given only for firm matches. Not all rows give a size; the values are once, few, many and, for expanded clones, a class.

v_gene: TRBV20-1; d_gene: .; abundance: few; j_gene: TRBJ2-2; CDR3aa: SARAITGFTGELF
v_gene: TRBV20-1; d_gene: .; abundance: many; j_gene: TRBJ2-1; CDR3aa: SASPRENNEQF
v_gene: TRBV5-1; d_gene: TRBD1; abundance: many; j_gene: TRBJ2-7; CDR3aa: ASSLGTVYEQY
v_gene: TRBV2; d_gene: TRBD1; abundance: few; j_gene: TRBJ2-3; CDR3aa: ASSRGTGGTDTQY
v_gene: TRBV12-3/TRBV12-4; d_gene: .; abundance: medium-sized; j_gene: TRBJ1-1; CDR3aa: ASSLGQNTEAF
v_gene: TRBV20-1; d_gene: TRBD1; abundance: .; j_gene: TRBJ1-6; CDR3aa: SATPQGWDNSPLH
v_gene: TRBV5-1; d_gene: TRBD1; abundance: .; j_gene: TRBJ2-7; CDR3aa: ASSFGTGFIHEQY
v_gene: TRBV6-2/TRBV6-3; d_gene: .; abundance: .; j_gene: TRBJ2-5; CDR3aa: ASSPLGKTQY
v_gene: TRBV3-1; d_gene: .; abundance: many; j_gene: TRBJ1-2; CDR3aa: ASSQFNMGRGDYGYT
v_gene: TRBV28; d_gene: TRBD1; abundance: medium-sized; j_gene: TRBJ2-7; CDR3aa: ASSFTTGGYEQY
v_gene: TRBV28; d_gene: TRBD1; abundance: many; j_gene: TRBJ1-1; CDR3aa: ASSSPGQGEGNTEAF
v_gene: TRBV28; d_gene: .; abundance: many; j_gene: TRBJ1-6; CDR3aa: ASIQGTGLHYNSPLH
v_gene: TRBV4-3; d_gene: .; abundance: few; j_gene: TRBJ2-7; CDR3aa: ASSQNPTLSYEQY
v_gene: TRBV5-1; d_gene: .; abundance: few; j_gene: TRBJ2-5; CDR3aa: ASKFGGSETQY
v_gene: TRBV28; d_gene: TRBD1; abundance: many; j_gene: TRBJ1-2; CDR3aa: ASSLGTGRYGYT
v_gene: TRBV5-6; d_gene: .; abundance: .; j_gene: TRBJ2-3; CDR3aa: ASVSSGTDTQY
v_gene: TRBV29-1; d_gene: .; abundance: .; j_gene: TRBJ2-1; CDR3aa: SVRTSYNEQF
v_gene: TRBV10-3; d_gene: .; abundance: many; j_gene: TRBJ2-1; CDR3aa: AIRIRGNEQF
v_gene: TRBV10-3; d_gene: .; abundance: few; j_gene: TRBJ2-7; CDR3aa: AISEPHSTGSYEQY
v_gene: TRBV2; d_gene: .; abundance: few; j_gene: TRBJ2-1; CDR3aa: ASLRGGTYNEQF
v_gene: TRBV6-2/TRBV6-3; d_gene: TRBD1; abundance: .; j_gene: TRBJ1-5; CDR3aa: ASRGQGYQPQH
v_gene: TRBV20-1; d_gene: .; abundance: .; j_gene: TRBJ2-3; CDR3aa: SASESGRTDTQY
v_gene: TRBV20-1; d_gene: .; abundance: many; j_gene: TRBJ1-1; CDR3aa: SAPKGTINTEAF
v_gene: TRBV20-1; d_gene: .; abundance: few; j_gene: TRBJ2-6; CDR3aa: SASHASGANVLT
v_gene: TRBV28; d_gene: TRBD2; abundance: medium-sized; j_gene: TRBJ2-3; CDR3aa: ASSLAGVTDTQY
v_gene: TRBV18; d_gene: .; abundance: many; j_gene: TRBJ2-5; CDR3aa: ASSHALETQY
v_gene: TRBV9; d_gene: .; abundance: many; j_gene: TRBJ2-3; CDR3aa: ASSVATLGSHPQY
v_gene: TRBV20-1; d_gene: TRBD1; abundance: many; j_gene: TRBJ1-5; CDR3aa: SAAGTASNQPQH
v_gene: TRBV5-4; d_gene: .; abundance: few; j_gene: TRBJ1-2; CDR3aa: ASSSWGSGYT
v_gene: TRBV20-1; d_gene: .; abundance: medium-sized; j_gene: TRBJ2-3; CDR3aa: STSRPDTQY
v_gene: TRBV28; d_gene: .; abundance: few; j_gene: TRBJ1-5; CDR3aa: ASRMTLNQPQH
v_gene: TRBV5-1; d_gene: TRBD1; abundance: .; j_gene: TRBJ2-3; CDR3aa: ASSLAATGGTDTQY
v_gene: TRBV5-1; d_gene: .; abundance: many; j_gene: TRBJ1-6; CDR3aa: ASSLGVNNSPLH
v_gene: TRBV6-4; d_gene: .; abundance: many; j_gene: TRBJ2-3; CDR3aa: ASSPGHGTDTQY
v_gene: TRBV3-1; d_gene: .; abundance: many; j_gene: TRBJ2-6; CDR3aa: ASSSQGRLGGANVLT
v_gene: TRBV6-2/TRBV6-3; d_gene: .; abundance: many; j_gene: TRBJ2-7; CDR3aa: ASSHTYEQY
v_gene: TRBV5-1; d_gene: TRBD2; abundance: .; j_gene: TRBJ2-5; CDR3aa: ASYYNAGEETQY
v_gene: TRBV7-2; d_gene: .; abundance: many; j_gene: TRBJ2-5; CDR3aa: ASSLILETQY
v_gene: TRBV4-3; d_gene: TRBD2; abundance: many; j_gene: TRBJ2-7; CDR3aa: ASSQDRAGAYEQY
v_gene: TRBV7-9; d_gene: TRBD1; abundance: .; j_gene: TRBJ2-7; CDR3aa: ASGDRGLYEQY
v_gene: TRBV19; d_gene: .; abundance: many; j_gene: TRBJ2-2; CDR3aa: ASSIRGELF
v_gene: TRBV5-1; d_gene: .; abundance: few; j_gene: TRBJ1-1; CDR3aa: ASSPAGRLEAF
v_gene: TRBV7-2; d_gene: .; abundance: many; j_gene: TRBJ2-7; CDR3aa: ASSATEYSYEQY
v_gene: TRBV12-3/TRBV12-4; d_gene: .; abundance: many; j_gene: TRBJ2-5; CDR3aa: ASSPGGFETQY
v_gene: TRBV7-9; d_gene: .; abundance: .; j_gene: TRBJ2-1; CDR3aa: ASISEYEQF
v_gene: TRBV7-6; d_gene: TRBD2; abundance: few; j_gene: TRBJ2-5; CDR3aa: ASSLTPSGPKQETQY
v_gene: TRBV27; d_gene: TRBD1; abundance: many; j_gene: TRBJ1-6; CDR3aa: ASSPRTGTTHSPLH
v_gene: TRBV5-1; d_gene: TRBD1; abundance: .; j_gene: TRBJ2-7; CDR3aa: ASSLRRLPGQTYEQY
v_gene: TRBV4-1; d_gene: .; abundance: many; j_gene: TRBJ1-5; CDR3aa: ASSQDQVGFEGAQH
v_gene: TRBV14; d_gene: .; abundance: few; j_gene: TRBJ1-1; CDR3aa: ASSQKPGLKAF
v_gene: TRBV7-8; d_gene: .; abundance: few; j_gene: TRBJ2-2; CDR3aa: ASSLEARGVAAGELF
v_gene: TRBV5-6; d_gene: .; abundance: many; j_gene: TRBJ2-3; CDR3aa: ASSSRFRTDTQY
v_gene: TRBV28; d_gene: .; abundance: many; j_gene: TRBJ2-7; CDR3aa: ASSFWATGSYEQY
v_gene: TRBV7-4; d_gene: .; abundance: many; j_gene: TRBJ1-5; CDR3aa: ASRKGDNQPQH
v_gene: TRBV14; d_gene: TRBD1; abundance: many; j_gene: TRBJ1-4; CDR3aa: ASSRGTVNEKLF
v_gene: TRBV7-2; d_gene: .; abundance: many; j_gene: TRBJ1-3; CDR3aa: ASSLDGQGTIY
v_gene: TRBV10-3; d_gene: TRBD2; abundance: medium-sized; j_gene: TRBJ2-5; CDR3aa: AISGGTSGETQY
v_gene: TRBV29-1; d_gene: .; abundance: medium-sized; j_gene: TRBJ2-1; CDR3aa: SVLQDPYNEQF
v_gene: TRBV6-2/TRBV6-3; d_gene: .; abundance: .; j_gene: TRBJ2-2; CDR3aa: ASSYTGEGTGELF